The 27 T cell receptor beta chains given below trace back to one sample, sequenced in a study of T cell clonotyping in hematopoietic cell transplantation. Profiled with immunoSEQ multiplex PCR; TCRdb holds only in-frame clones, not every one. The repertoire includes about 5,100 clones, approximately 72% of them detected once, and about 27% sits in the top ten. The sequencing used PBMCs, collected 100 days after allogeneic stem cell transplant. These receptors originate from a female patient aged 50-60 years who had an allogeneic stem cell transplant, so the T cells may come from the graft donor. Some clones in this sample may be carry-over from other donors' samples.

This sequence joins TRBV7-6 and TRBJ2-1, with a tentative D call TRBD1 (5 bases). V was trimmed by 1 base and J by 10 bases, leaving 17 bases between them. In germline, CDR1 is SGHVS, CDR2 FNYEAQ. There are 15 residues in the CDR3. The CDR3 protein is CASSLGLGVMEEQFF. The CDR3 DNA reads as TGTGCCAGCAGCTTAGGGCTAGGGGTAATGGAAGAGCAGTTCTTC.

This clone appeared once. The CDR3 sequence: CASRADGSIGNEQYF. For the CDR3, the DNA is TGTGCCAGCAGGGCCGATGGGAGTATAGGTAACGAGCAGTACTTC. The chain combines TRBV6-6 with TRBJ2-7; TRBD2 might be the D (5 bases). Trimming took off 6 bases at V and 5 bases at J, with 20 bases between the two ends. The CDR3 covers 15 residues. Germline-derived CDR1 and CDR2 are MNHNY and SVGAGI (reference sequence).

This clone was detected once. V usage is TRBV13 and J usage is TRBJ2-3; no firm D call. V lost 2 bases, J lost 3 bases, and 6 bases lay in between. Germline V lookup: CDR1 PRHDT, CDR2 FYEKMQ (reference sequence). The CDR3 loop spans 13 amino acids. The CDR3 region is CASSLRETDTQYF. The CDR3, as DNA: TGTGCCAGCAGCTTAAGAGAAACAGATACGCAGTATTTT.

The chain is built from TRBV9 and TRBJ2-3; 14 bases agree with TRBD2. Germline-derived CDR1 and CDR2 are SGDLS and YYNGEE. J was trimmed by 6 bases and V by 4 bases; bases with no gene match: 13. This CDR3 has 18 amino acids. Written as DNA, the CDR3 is TGTGCCAGCAGCCTAAGAGGGACTAGCGGGAGTTGGGGGGATACGCAGTATTTT. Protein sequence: CASSLRGTSGSWGDTQYF.

CDR3 coding DNA: TGTGCCTGGAGTTCTAGCCCTCAGTACCAAGAGACCCAGTACTTC. Protein product: CAWSSSPQYQETQYF. The chain employs TRBV30 and TRBJ2-5, with a weak D call TRBD2 (5 bases). The V end was cut by 2 bases, the J end by 0 bases, with 13 bases between. Germline-derived CDR1 and CDR2 are GTSNPN and SVGIG (reference sequence). This CDR3 region has 15 residues.

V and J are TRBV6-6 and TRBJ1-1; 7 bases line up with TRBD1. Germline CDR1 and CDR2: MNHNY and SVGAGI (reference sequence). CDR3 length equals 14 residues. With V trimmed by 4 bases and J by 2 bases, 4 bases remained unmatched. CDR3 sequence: CASSLDRKNTEAFF. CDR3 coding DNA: TGTGCCAGCAGTTTGGACAGGAAAAACACTGAAGCTTTCTTT.

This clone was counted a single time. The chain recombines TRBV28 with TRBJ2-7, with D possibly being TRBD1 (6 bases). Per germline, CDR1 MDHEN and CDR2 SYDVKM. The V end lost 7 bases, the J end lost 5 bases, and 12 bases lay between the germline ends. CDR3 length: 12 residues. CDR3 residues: CASTGQTNEQYF. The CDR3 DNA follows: TGTGCCAGCACGGGACAAACAAACGAGCAGTACTTC.

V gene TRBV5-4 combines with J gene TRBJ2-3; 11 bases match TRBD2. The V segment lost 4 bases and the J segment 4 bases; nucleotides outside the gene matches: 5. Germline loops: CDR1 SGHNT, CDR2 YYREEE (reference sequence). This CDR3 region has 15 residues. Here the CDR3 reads CASSPGTSGSDTQYF. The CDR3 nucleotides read TGTGCCAGCAGCCCCGGGACTAGCGGATCAGATACGCAGTATTTT.

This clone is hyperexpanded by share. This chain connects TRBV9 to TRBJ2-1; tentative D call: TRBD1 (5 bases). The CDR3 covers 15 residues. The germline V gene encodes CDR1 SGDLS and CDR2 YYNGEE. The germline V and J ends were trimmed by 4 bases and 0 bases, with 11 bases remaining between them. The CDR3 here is CASSFQGNSYNEQFF. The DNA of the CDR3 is TGTGCCAGCAGCTTCCAGGGAAACTCCTACAATGAGCAGTTCTTC.

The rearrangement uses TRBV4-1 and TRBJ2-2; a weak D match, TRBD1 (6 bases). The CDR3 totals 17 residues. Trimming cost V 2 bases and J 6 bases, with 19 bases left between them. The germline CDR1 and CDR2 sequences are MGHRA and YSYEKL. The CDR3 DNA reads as TGCGCCAGCAGCCAACCCTTGAGGCAGGGGTCGGCCGGGGAGCTGTTTTTT. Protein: CASSQPLRQGSAGELFF.

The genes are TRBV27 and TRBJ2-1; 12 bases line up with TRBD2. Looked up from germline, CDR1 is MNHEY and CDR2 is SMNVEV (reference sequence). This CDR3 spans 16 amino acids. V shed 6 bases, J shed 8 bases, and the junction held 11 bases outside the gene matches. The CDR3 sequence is CASRGLRLAGDDEQFF. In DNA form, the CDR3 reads TGTGCCAGCAGGGGTCTTCGACTAGCGGGAGACGATGAGCAGTTCTTC.

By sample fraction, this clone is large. The CDR3 loop reads CASSAGASGPYEQYF. CDR3 nucleotide sequence: TGCGCCAGCAGCGCTGGCGCTAGCGGGCCCTACGAGCAGTACTTC. The V call is TRBV5-1, the J call TRBJ2-7, with TRBD2 matching 8 bases. V lost 4 bases to trimming and J lost 2 bases; unmatched junction nucleotides: 8. The CDR3 sequence is 15 residues long. CDR1 is SGHRS, CDR2 YFSETQ, per germline.

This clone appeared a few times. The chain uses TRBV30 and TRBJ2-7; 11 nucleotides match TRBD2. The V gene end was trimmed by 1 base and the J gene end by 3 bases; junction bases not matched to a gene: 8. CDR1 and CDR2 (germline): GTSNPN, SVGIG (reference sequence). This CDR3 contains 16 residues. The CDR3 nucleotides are TGTGCCTGGAGTGCTGCCCGACTAGCGGGACACTACGAGCAGTACTTC. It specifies CAWSAARLAGHYEQYF.

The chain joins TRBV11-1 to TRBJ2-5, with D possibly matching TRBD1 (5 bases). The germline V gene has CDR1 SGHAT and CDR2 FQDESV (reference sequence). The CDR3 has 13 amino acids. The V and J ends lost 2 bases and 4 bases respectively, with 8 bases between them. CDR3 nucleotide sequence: TGTGCCAGCAGCTTACAGGGAAGAGAGACCCAGTACTTC. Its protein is CASSLQGRETQYF.

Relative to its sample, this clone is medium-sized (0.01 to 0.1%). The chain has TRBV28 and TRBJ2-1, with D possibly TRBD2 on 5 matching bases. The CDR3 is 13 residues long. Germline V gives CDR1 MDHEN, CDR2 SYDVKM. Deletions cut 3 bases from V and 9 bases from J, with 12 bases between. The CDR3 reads CASSLIQAGEQFF. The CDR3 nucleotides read TGTGCCAGCAGTTTGATTCAGGCGGGTGAGCAGTTCTTC.

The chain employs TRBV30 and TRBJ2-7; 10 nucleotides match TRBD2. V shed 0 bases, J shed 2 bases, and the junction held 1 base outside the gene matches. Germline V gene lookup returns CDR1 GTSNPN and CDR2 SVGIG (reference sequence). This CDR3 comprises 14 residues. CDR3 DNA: TGTGCCTGGAGTGTACTAGCGGGACCCTACGAGCAGTACTTC. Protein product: CAWSVLAGPYEQYF.

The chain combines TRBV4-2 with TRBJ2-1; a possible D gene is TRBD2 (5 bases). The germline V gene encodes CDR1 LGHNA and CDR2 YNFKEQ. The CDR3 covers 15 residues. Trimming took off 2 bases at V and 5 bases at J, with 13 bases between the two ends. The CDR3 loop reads CASSQWLARHNEQFF. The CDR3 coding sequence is TGTGCCAGCAGCCAATGGCTAGCCCGACACAATGAGCAGTTCTTC.

This chain's CDR3 is CASSPTGGQGSDTQYF. The DNA of the CDR3 is TGTGCCAGCAGCCCAACGGGGGGACAGGGGTCAGATACGCAGTATTTT. V usage is TRBV5-4 and J usage is TRBJ2-3; TRBD1 aligns across 10 bases. The CDR3 is 16 amino acids. Trimming cost V 4 bases and J 4 bases; bases outside gene matches: 9. The germline V gene encodes CDR1 SGHNT and CDR2 YYREEE (reference sequence).

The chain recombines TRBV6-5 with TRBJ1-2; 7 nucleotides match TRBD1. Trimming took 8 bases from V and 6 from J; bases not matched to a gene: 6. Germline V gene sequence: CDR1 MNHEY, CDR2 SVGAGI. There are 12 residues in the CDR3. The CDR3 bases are TGTGCCAGCCGACGGGACAGACATGGCTACACCTTC. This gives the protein CASRRDRHGYTF.

CDR3 in amino acids: CASSPWGDSGDGYTF. The DNA of the CDR3 is TGCGCCAGCAGCCCCTGGGGGGACAGCGGCGATGGCTACACCTTC. The genes are TRBV5-1 and TRBJ1-2; 7 nucleotides agree with TRBD1. Germline V gene sequence: CDR1 SGHRS, CDR2 YFSETQ. The CDR3 runs 15 residues. The ends lost 4 bases at V and 6 bases at J; junction bases unmatched: 12.

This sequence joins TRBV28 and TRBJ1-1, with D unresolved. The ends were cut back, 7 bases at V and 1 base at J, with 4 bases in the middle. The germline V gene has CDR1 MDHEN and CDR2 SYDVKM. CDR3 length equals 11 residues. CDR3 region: CASNRNTEAFF. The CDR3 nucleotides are TGTGCCAGCAACCGGAACACTGAAGCTTTCTTT.

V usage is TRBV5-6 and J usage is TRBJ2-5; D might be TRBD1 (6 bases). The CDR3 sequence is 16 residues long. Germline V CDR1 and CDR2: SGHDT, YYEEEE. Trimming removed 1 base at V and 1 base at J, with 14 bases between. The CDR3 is CASSLLPRTVQETQYF. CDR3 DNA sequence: TGTGCCAGCAGCTTGCTCCCTCGGACAGTCCAAGAGACCCAGTACTTC.

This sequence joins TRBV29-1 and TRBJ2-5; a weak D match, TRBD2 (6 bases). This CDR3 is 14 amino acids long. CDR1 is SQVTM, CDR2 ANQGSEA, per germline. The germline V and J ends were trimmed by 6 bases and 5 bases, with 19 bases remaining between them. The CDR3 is CSVGEGLLGETQYF. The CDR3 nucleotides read TGCAGCGTGGGAGAGGGACTTCTAGGGGAGACCCAGTACTTC.

The CDR3 sequence is CASGLASGRTDTQYF. Here the CDR3 DNA reads TGTGCTAGTGGTTTGGCTAGCGGGAGAACAGATACGCAGTATTTT. V usage is TRBV12-5 and J usage is TRBJ2-3; 10 bases line up with TRBD2. Germline loops: CDR1 LGHNT, CDR2 FRNRAP. This CDR3 is 15 amino acids long. With 1 base clipped from V and 3 bases from J, the junction kept 1 base outside the gene matches.

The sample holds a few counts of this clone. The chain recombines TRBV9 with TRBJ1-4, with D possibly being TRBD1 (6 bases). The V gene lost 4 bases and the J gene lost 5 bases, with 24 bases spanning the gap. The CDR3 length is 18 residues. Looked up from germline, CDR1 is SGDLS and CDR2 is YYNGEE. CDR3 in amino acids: CASSPGVFPGTQNEKLFF. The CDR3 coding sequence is TGTGCCAGCAGCCCAGGAGTATTCCCCGGGACACAAAATGAAAAACTGTTTTTT.

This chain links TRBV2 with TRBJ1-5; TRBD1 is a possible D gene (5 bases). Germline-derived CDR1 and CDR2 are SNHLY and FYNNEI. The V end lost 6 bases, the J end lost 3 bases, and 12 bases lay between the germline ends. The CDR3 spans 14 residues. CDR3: CASSNTGFNQPQHF. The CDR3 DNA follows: TGTGCCAGCAGCAATACAGGCTTCAATCAGCCCCAGCATTTT.

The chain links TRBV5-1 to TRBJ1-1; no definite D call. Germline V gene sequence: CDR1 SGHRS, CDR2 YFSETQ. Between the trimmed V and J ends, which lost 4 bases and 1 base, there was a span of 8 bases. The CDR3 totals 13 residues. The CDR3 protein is CASSADPNTEAFF. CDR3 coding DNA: TGCGCCAGCAGCGCCGACCCGAACACTGAAGCTTTCTTT.